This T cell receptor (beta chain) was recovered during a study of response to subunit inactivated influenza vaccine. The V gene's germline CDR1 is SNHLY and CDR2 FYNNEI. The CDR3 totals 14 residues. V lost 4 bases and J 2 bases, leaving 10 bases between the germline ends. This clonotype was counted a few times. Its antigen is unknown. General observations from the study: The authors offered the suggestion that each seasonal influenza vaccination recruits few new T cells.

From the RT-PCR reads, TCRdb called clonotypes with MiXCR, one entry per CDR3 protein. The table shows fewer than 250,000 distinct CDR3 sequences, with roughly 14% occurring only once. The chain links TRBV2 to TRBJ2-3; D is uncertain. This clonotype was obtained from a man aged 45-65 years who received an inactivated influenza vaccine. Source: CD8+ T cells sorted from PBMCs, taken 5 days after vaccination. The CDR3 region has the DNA TGTGCCAGCAGTGGAGAGATACCCACAGATACGCAGTATTTT. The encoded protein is CASSGEIPTDTQYF. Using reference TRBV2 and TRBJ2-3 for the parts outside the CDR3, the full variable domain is EPEVTQTPSHQVTQMGQEVILRCVPISNHLYFYWYRQILGQKVEFLVSFYNNEISEKSEIFDDQFSVERPDGSNFTLKIRSTKLEDSAMYFCASSGEIPTDTQYFGPGTRLTVL.